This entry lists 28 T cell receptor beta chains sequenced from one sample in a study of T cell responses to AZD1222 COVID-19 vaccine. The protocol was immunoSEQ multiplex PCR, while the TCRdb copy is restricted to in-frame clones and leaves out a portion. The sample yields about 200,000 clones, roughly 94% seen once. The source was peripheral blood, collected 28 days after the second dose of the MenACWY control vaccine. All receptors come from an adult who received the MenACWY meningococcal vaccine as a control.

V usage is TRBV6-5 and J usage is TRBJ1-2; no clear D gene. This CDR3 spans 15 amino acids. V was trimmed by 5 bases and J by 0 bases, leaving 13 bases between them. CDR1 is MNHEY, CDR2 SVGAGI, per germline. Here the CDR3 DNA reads TGTGCCAGCAGTCAACGGGATCTACCTAACTATGGCTACACCTTC. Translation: CASSQRDLPNYGYTF.

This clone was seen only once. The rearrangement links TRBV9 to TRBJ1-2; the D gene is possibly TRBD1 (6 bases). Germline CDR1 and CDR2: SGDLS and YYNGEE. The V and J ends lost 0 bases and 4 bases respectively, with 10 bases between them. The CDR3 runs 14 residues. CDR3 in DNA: TGTGCCAGCAGCGTAGGAGGGGGGGGCTATGGCTACACCTTC. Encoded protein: CASSVGGGGYGYTF.

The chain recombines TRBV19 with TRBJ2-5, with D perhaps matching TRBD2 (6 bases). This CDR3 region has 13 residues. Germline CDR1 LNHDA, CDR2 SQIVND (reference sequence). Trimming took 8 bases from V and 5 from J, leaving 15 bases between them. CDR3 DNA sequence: TGTGCCAGTTCCCCGGGTGGGGGGGAGACCCAGTACTTC. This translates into CASSPGGGETQYF.

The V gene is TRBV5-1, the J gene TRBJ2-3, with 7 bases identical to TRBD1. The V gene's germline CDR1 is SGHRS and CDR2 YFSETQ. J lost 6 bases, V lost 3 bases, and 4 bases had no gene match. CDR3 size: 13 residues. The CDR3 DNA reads TGCGCCAGCAGCTGGCTAGGGGGCGATACGCAGTATTTT. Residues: CASSWLGGDTQYF.

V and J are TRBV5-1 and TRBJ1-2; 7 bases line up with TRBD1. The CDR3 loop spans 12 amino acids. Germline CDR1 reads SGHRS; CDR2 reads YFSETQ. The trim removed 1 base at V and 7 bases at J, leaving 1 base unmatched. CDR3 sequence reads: CASSLPGGGYTF. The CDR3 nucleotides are TGCGCCAGCAGCTTGCCAGGGGGTGGCTACACCTTC.

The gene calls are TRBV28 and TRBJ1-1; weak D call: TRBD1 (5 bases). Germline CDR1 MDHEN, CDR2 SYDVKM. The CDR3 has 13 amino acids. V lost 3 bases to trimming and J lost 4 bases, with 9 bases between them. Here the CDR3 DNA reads TGTGCCAGCAGTTTCATGGGGGGCACTGAAGCTTTCTTT. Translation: CASSFMGGTEAFF.

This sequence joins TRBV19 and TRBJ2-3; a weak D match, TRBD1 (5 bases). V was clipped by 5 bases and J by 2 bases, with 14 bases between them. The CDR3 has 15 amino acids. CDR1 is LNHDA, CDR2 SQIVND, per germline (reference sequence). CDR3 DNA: TGTGCCAGTAGTTACAGGTGGGGATTCACAGATACGCAGTATTTT. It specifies CASSYRWGFTDTQYF.

CDR3 coding DNA: TGTGCCAGCAGCCGGGGGGGGCCCAATCAGCCCCAGCATTTT. Protein sequence: CASSRGGPNQPQHF. The genes are TRBV7-9 and TRBJ1-5, with D possibly TRBD1 on 6 matching bases. Trimming stripped 5 bases from V and 3 bases from J, with 11 bases between. The CDR3 consists of 14 residues. Germline loops: CDR1 SEHNR, CDR2 FQNEAQ (reference sequence).

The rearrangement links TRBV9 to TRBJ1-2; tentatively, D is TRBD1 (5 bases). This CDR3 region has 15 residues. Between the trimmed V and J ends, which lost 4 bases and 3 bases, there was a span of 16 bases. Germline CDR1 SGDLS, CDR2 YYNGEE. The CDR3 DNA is TGTGCCAGCAGCATTTCCGGGACGTCGGACTATGGCTACACCTTC. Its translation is CASSISGTSDYGYTF.

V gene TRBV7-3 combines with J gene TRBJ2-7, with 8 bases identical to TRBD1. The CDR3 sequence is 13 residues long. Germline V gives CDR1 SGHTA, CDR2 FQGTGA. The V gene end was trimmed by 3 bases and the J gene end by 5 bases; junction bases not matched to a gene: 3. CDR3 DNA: TGTGCCAGCAGCTTGACAGGGGCGGACGAGCAGTACTTC. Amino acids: CASSLTGADEQYF. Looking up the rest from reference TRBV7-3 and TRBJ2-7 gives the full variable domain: GAGVSQTPSNKVTEKGKYVELRCDPISGHTALYWYRQSLGQGPEFLIYFQGTGAADDSGLPNDRFFAVRPEGSVSTLKIQRTERGDSAVYLCASSLTGADEQYFGPGTRLTVT.

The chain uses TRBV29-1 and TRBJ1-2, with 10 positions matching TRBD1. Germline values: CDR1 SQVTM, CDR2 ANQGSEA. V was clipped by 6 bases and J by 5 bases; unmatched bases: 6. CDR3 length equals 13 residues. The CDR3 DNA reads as TGCAGCGTAGACAGGGGGCTTGGGTATGGCTACACCTTC. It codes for CSVDRGLGYGYTF.

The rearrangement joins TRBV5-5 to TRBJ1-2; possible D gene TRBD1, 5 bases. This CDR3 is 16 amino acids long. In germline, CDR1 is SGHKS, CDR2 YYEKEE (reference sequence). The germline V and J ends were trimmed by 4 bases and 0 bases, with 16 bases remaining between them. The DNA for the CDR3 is TGTGCCAGCAGCCGCGGTGACAGTATAGCTAACTATGGCTACACCTTC. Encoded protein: CASSRGDSIANYGYTF.

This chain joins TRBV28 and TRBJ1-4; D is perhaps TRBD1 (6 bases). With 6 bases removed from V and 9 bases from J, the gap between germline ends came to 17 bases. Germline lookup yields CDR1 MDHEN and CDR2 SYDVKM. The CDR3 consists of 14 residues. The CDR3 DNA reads TGTGCCAGCAGCGACCGACAGGCCAGTCAAAAACTGTTTTTT. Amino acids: CASSDRQASQKLFF. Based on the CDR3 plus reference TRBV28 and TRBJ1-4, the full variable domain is DVKVTQSSRYLVKRTGEKVFLECVQDMDHENMFWYRQDPGLGLRLIYFSYDVKMKEKGDIPEGYSVSREKKERFSLILESASTNQTSMYLCASSDRQASQKLFFGSGTQLSVL.

CDR3 DNA sequence: TGTGCCAGCAGTTCAGGGTCGGGCGGGGAGCTGTTTTTT. This gives the protein CASSSGSGGELFF. The chain couples TRBV28 to TRBJ2-2; D possibly corresponds to TRBD1 (5 bases). Germline CDR1 and CDR2: MDHEN and SYDVKM. The CDR3 spans 13 residues. V lost 4 bases, J lost 7 bases, and 10 bases lay in between.

The CDR3, as DNA: TGTGCCAGTAATACCGGGAGGGGGCCCTACGAGCAGTACTTC. It specifies CASNTGRGPYEQYF. V is TRBV19 and J is TRBJ2-7; D is possibly TRBD2 (8 bases). CDR3 length: 14 amino acids. CDR1 is LNHDA, CDR2 SQIVND, per germline (reference sequence). V lost 7 bases, J lost 2 bases, and 15 bases lay in between. The complete variable domain, with remaining parts taken from reference TRBV19 and TRBJ2-7, reads DGGITQSPKYLFRKEGQNVTLSCEQNLNHDAMYWYRQDPGQGLRLIYYSQIVNDFQKGDIAEGYSVSREKKESFPLTVTSAQKNPTAFYLCASNTGRGPYEQYFGPGTRLTVT.

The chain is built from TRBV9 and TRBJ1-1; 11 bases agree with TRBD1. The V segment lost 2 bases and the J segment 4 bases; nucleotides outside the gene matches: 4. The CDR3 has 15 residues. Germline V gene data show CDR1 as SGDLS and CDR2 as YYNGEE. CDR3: CASSVRDRGSTEAFF. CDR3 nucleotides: TGTGCCAGCAGCGTCCGGGACAGGGGGTCCACTGAAGCTTTCTTT.

This chain's CDR3 is CAWSLNWAAGNTIYF. CDR3 DNA: TGTGCCTGGAGCCTCAACTGGGCCGCCGGAAACACCATATATTTT. The rearrangement uses TRBV30 and TRBJ1-3; D unclear. V shed 3 bases and J shed 4 bases, with 16 bases lying between them. CDR1 is GTSNPN and CDR2 is SVGIG in the germline V gene (reference sequence). The length of the CDR3 is 15 residues. Using reference TRBV30 and TRBJ1-3 for the parts outside the CDR3, the full variable domain is SQTIHQWPATLVQPVGSPLSLECTVEGTSNPNLYWYRQAAGRGLQLLFYSVGIGQISSEVPQNLSASRPQDRQFILSSKKLLLSDSGFYLCAWSLNWAAGNTIYFGEGSWLTVV.

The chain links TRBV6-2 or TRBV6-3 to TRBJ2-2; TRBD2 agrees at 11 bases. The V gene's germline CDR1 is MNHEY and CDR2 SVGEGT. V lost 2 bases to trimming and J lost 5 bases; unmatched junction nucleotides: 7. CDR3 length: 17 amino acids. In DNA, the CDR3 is TGTGCCAGCAGTTACCGGGCTAGCGGGGGGATAACCGGGGAGCTGTTTTTT. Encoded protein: CASSYRASGGITGELFF.

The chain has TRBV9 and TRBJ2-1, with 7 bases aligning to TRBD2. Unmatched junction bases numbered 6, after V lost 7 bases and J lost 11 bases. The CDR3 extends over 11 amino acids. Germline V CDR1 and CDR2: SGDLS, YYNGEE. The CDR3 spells CASGWGGQQFF. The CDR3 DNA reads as TGTGCCAGCGGATGGGGGGGTCAGCAGTTCTTC.

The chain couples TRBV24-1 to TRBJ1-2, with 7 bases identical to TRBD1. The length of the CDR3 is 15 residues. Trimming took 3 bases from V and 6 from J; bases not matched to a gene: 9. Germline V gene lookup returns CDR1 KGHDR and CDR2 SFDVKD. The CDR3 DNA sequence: TGTGCCACCAGTGATCCCGACAGGGAGTCTAATGGCTACACCTTC. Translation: CATSDPDRESNGYTF.

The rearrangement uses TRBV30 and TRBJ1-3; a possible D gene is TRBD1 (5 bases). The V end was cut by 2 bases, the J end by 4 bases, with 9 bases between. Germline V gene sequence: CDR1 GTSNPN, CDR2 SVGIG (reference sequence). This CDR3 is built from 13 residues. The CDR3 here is CAWSKAGGNTIYF. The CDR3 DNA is TGTGCCTGGAGTAAGGCAGGGGGAAACACCATATATTTT.

The CDR3 sequence: CAWRWGDGGLIPQFF. DNA of the CDR3: TGTGCCTGGAGATGGGGGGACGGGGGCTTGATACCGCAGTTCTTC. The chain is built from TRBV30 and TRBJ2-1; the D call may be TRBD1 or TRBD2 (6 bases each). CDR1 is GTSNPN and CDR2 is SVGIG in the germline V gene (reference sequence). Deletions cut 3 bases from V and 12 bases from J, with 24 bases between. This CDR3 spans 15 amino acids.

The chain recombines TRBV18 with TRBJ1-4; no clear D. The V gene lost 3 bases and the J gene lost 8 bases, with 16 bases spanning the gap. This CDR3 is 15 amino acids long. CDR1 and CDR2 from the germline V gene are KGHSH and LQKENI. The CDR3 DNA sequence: TGTGCCAGCTCACCCCAGAGCCCCGGGAAGGAAAAACTGTTTTTT. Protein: CASSPQSPGKEKLFF. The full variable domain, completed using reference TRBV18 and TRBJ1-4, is NAGVMQNPRHLVRRRGQEARLRCSPMKGHSHVYWYRQLPEEGLKFMVYLQKENIIDESGMPKERFSAEFPKEGPSILRIQQVVRGDSAAYFCASSPQSPGKEKLFFGSGTQLSVL.

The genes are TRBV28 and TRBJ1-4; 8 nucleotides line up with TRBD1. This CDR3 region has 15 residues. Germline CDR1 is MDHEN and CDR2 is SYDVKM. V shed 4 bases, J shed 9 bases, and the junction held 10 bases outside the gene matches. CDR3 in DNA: TGTGCCAGCAGTTCTCCCTCCGGGACAGGCAAAAAACTGTTTTTT. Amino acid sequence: CASSSPSGTGKKLFF.

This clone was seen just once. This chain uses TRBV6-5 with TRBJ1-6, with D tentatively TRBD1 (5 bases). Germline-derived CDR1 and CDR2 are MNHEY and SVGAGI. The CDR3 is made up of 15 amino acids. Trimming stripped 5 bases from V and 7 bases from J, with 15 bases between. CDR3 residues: CASSSVRGSNSPLHF. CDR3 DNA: TGTGCCAGCAGTAGCGTACGGGGCTCCAATTCACCCCTCCACTTT.

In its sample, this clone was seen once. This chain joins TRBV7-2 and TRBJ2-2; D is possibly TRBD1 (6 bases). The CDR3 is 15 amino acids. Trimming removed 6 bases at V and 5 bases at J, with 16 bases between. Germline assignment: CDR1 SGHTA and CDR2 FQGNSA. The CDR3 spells CASSFQGFGTGELFF. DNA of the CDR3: TGTGCCAGCAGTTTTCAGGGGTTCGGGACCGGGGAGCTGTTTTTT.

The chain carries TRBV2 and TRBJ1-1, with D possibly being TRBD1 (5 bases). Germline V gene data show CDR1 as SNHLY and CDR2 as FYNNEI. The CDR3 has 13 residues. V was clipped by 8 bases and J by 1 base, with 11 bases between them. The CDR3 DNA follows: TGTGCCAGCCGCAGGGAGACGAACACTGAAGCTTTCTTT. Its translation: CASRRETNTEAFF.

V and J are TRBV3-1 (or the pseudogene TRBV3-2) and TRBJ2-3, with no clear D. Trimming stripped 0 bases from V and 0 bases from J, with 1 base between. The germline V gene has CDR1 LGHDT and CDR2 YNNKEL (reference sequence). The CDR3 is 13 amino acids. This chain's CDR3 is CASSQDSTDTQYF. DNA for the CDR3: TGTGCCAGCAGCCAAGACAGCACAGATACGCAGTATTTT.